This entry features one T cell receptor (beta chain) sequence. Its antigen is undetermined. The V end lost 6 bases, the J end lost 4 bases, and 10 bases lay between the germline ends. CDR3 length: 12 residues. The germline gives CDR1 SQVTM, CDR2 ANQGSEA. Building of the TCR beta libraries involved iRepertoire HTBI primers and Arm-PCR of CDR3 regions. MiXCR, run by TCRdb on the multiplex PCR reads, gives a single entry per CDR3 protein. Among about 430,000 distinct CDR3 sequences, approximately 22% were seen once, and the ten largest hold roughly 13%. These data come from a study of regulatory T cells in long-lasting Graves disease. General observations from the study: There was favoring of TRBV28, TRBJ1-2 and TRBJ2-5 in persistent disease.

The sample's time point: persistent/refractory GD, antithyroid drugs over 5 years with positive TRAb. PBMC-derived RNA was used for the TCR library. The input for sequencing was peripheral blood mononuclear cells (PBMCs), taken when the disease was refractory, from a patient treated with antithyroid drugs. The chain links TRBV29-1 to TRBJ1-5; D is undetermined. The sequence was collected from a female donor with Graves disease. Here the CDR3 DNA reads TGCAGCGTGTCTTTCGGGAATCAGCCCCAGCATTTT. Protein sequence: CSVSFGNQPQHF.